This T cell receptor beta chain was sequenced during a study of control samples from healthy donors and cancer patients. V was cut by 1 base and J by 3 bases, with 12 bases left in between. The CDR3 loop spans 15 amino acids. Looked up from germline, CDR1 is MGHRA and CDR2 is YSYEKL. The table came from immunoSEQ multiplex PCR; TCRdb's copy has only in-frame clones and leaves some out. The sample carries tens of thousands of clones, 94% recorded once. Sequenced: blood. The chain couples TRBV4-1 to TRBJ1-2; D unclear. The receptor was derived from a man aged 25 to 40 in good health. The CDR3 sequence: CASSQVRVLDYGYTF. The CDR3 DNA sequence: TGCGCCAGCAGCCAAGTTCGGGTATTGGACTATGGCTACACCTTC.